This T cell receptor beta chain is drawn from a study of blood T cell repertoires in COVID-19. Original handling: It was from reference gene primer amplification that nucleated cell counts were estimated. Assay: immunoSEQ multiplex PCR; the TCRdb copy retains only in-frame clones and omits some. V, J and clone size are taken as reported in that table, and D and trimming were inferred from the DNA itself. The table records more than 300,000 clones, around 87% of them present only once. CDR3 length equals 12 residues. The junction had 1 base not matched to a gene; V was cut back by 8 bases and J by 2 bases. Germline CDR1 and CDR2: KGHDR and SFDVKD.

The material sequenced was peripheral blood. The clonotype comes from a young woman with COVID-19, enrolled during active disease. The rearrangement links TRBV24-1 to TRBJ2-5, with TRBD1 matching over 7 bases. The CDR3 DNA follows: TGTGCCACCAAGGACAGGCAAGAGACCCAGTACTTC. It is translated as CATKDRQETQYF.